The 26 T cell receptor beta chains below all came from one sample that was sequenced in a study of blood T cell repertoires in COVID-19 (TCRdb year 2020). Library construction relied on the immunoSEQ multiplex PCR assay. TCRdb took this table from immuneACCESS and kept in-frame rearrangements with V and J called. Such tables lack part of the clones; where checked against another copy, unresolved V genes explain under half of the gap, and the rest is unexplained. The sample table contains about 220,000 clones; only one count was recorded for about 86% of them. The ten largest make up roughly a tenth of the sample. The sequenced sample was peripheral blood. Receptor source: a woman aged 45-65 years with COVID-19, enrolled during active disease.

The chain has TRBV9 and TRBJ1-2; tentative D call: TRBD1 (5 bases). This CDR3 has 14 amino acids. Germline V gene lookup returns CDR1 SGDLS and CDR2 YYNGEE. Deletions cut 0 bases from V and 6 bases from J, with 12 bases between. CDR3 nucleotides: TGTGCCAGCAGCGTAGGTAGAGGACAAAATGGCTACACCTTC. As protein: CASSVGRGQNGYTF.

V usage is TRBV7-2 and J usage is TRBJ1-5; 9 bases are shared with TRBD1. Germline V gene data show CDR1 as SGHTA and CDR2 as FQGNSA. The junction had 8 bases not matched to a gene; V was cut back by 5 bases and J by 6 bases. The CDR3 contains 15 residues. The CDR3 sequence: CASSLTGGFSQPQHF. CDR3 DNA: TGTGCCAGCAGCCTGACAGGGGGGTTTAGTCAGCCCCAGCATTTT.

The rearrangement uses TRBV3-1 (or the pseudogene TRBV3-2) and TRBJ2-7; D gene uncertain. The CDR3 runs 13 residues. Trimming removed 5 bases from V and 5 bases from J, with 13 bases in between. Germline V CDR1 and CDR2: LGHDT, YNNKEL (reference sequence). For the CDR3, the DNA is TGTGCCAGCAGCTCAGACCCAGAGGACGAGCAGTACTTC. Encoded protein: CASSSDPEDEQYF.

The rearrangement joins TRBV5-4 to TRBJ2-1, with 9 positions matching TRBD2. CDR1 SGHNT and CDR2 YYREEE come from the germline V gene (reference sequence). The CDR3 has 15 amino acids. V dropped 0 bases and J dropped 7; count of bases not matched to a gene: 5. The CDR3 loop reads CASSLVSGGGNEQFF. CDR3 sequence (DNA): TGTGCCAGCAGCTTGGTTAGCGGGGGTGGGAATGAGCAGTTCTTC.

This chain uses TRBV21-1 with TRBJ2-7; TRBD1 is taken as the D call from the table, unchecked against the DNA. TRBV21-1 is recorded as a pseudogene. The CDR3 sequence is 16 residues long. CDR3 in DNA: TGTGCCAGCAGCGAAACACTGCAGGGGGCGAAAAACGAGCAGTACTTC. Translating gives CASSETLQGAKNEQYF.

The rearrangement links TRBV29-1 to TRBJ1-4, with D tentatively TRBD1 (5 bases). This CDR3 is built from 12 residues. The germline V gene encodes CDR1 SQVTM and CDR2 ANQGSEA. V was trimmed by 7 bases and J by 5 bases, leaving 11 bases between them. In nucleotides, the CDR3 is TGCAGCGGCCTGACAGACAATGAAAAACTGTTTTTT. It yields the protein CSGLTDNEKLFF.

V and J are TRBV24-1 and TRBJ2-1; D remains ambiguous. V lost 3 bases, J lost 8 bases, and 10 bases lay in between. The CDR3 runs 13 residues. Germline CDR1 is KGHDR and CDR2 is SFDVKD. The CDR3 loop is CATSDGPSHEQFF. The CDR3 region has the DNA TGTGCCACCAGTGATGGGCCGAGCCATGAGCAGTTCTTC.

V gene TRBV3-1 (or the pseudogene TRBV3-2) combines with J gene TRBJ1-1; D not resolved. V was trimmed by 0 bases and J by 7 bases, leaving 6 bases between them. This CDR3 spans 12 amino acids. CDR1 is LGHDT and CDR2 is YNNKEL in the germline V gene (reference sequence). The CDR3 sequence is CASSQEGLEAFF. The CDR3 DNA reads TGTGCCAGCAGCCAAGAAGGACTTGAAGCTTTCTTT.

The chain joins TRBV5-1 to TRBJ2-6, with D unclear. The CDR3 length is 15 residues. Germline CDR1 is SGHRS and CDR2 is YFSETQ. V was clipped by 0 bases and J by 0 bases, with 4 bases between them. The DNA for the CDR3 is TGCGCCAGCAGCTTGGTGGCCTCTGGGGCCAACGTCCTGACTTTC. Residues: CASSLVASGANVLTF. The full variable domain, its missing parts supplied by reference TRBV5-1 and TRBJ2-6, is KAGVTQTPRYLIKTRGQQVTLSCSPISGHRSVSWYQQTPGQGLQFLFEYFSETQRNKGNFPGRFSGRQFSNSRSEMNVSTLELGDSALYLCASSLVASGANVLTFGAGSRLTVL.

The CDR3 coding sequence is TGTGCCAGCAGCTTGGCCCTCCCGCTCTTCGCCGGGGGGAGCTCCTACGAGCAGTACTTC. Its translation: CASSLALPLFAGGSSYEQYF. This sequence joins TRBV5-5 and TRBJ2-7; 7 nucleotides agree with TRBD2. The CDR3 is 20 amino acids. With 0 bases clipped from V and 0 bases from J, the junction kept 18 bases outside the gene matches. Germline V lookup: CDR1 SGHKS, CDR2 YYEKEE (reference sequence).

The chain couples TRBV12-5 to TRBJ1-6; 7 bases map to TRBD1. V trimming: 1 base; J trimming: 5 bases; junction bases outside the gene matches: 2. The CDR3 is 15 amino acids. The germline gives CDR1 LGHNT, CDR2 FRNRAP. The CDR3 loop reads CASGLGQGNNSPLHF. The CDR3 bases are TGTGCTAGTGGTTTGGGACAGGGCAATAATTCACCCCTCCACTTT.

The V call is TRBV6-5, the J call TRBJ1-3; D possibly corresponds to TRBD1 (6 bases). V gave up 5 bases and J gave up 4 bases, with 9 bases separating them. The germline CDR1 and CDR2 sequences are MNHEY and SVGAGI. This CDR3 contains 13 residues. The CDR3 nucleotides are TGTGCCAGCAGTCCAGGACAGGGAAACACCATATATTTT. Its protein product is CASSPGQGNTIYF.

The chain carries TRBV7-8 and TRBJ2-4; 7 positions agree with TRBD1. Germline V gives CDR1 SGHVS, CDR2 FQNEAQ. Losses at the gene ends were 5 bases for V and 0 bases for J; bases not matched to a gene: 7. The CDR3 extends over 16 amino acids. CDR3 protein: CASSPTGVGAKNIQYF. The DNA of the CDR3 is TGTGCCAGCAGCCCTACAGGGGTGGGAGCCAAAAACATTCAGTACTTC.

The CDR3 DNA reads as TGCGCCAGCAGCTTAGGGACAGGGGCAGATACGCAGTATTTT. Its translation: CASSLGTGADTQYF. The chain uses TRBV4-3 and TRBJ2-3, with 10 bases identical to TRBD1. This CDR3 spans 14 amino acids. V lost 5 bases to trimming and J lost 4 bases; unmatched junction nucleotides: 3. Per germline, CDR1 LGHNA and CDR2 YSLEER.

This sequence joins TRBV7-9 and TRBJ2-6; TRBD2 is a possible D gene (6 bases). Germline-derived CDR1 and CDR2 are SEHNR and FQNEAQ (reference sequence). The CDR3 runs 15 residues. Trimming took 5 bases from V and 4 from J, leaving 12 bases between them. The CDR3 coding sequence is TGTGCCAGCAGCGCATCTGCGGGGGGGGCCAACGTCCTGACTTTC. Its protein is CASSASAGGANVLTF.

The V and J genes are TRBV2 and TRBJ1-4, with TRBD1 as a possible D gene (5 bases). Looked up from germline, CDR1 is SNHLY and CDR2 is FYNNEI. V was clipped by 2 bases and J by 2 bases, with 12 bases between them. This CDR3 contains 16 residues. The CDR3, as DNA: TGTGCCAGCAGTGAAAGGGTCGGGGGGACTAATGAAAAACTGTTTTTT. Its protein is CASSERVGGTNEKLFF.

The V call is TRBV3-1 (or the pseudogene TRBV3-2), the J call TRBJ1-5; TRBD1 agrees at 10 bases. Germline V gene data show CDR1 as LGHDT and CDR2 as YNNKEL (reference sequence). The CDR3 has 14 amino acids. V gave up 1 base and J gave up 8 bases; unmatched junction bases: 2. CDR3 residues: CASSQAGQGKPQHF. The CDR3 DNA reads TGTGCCAGCAGCCAAGCGGGACAGGGGAAGCCCCAGCATTTT.

This chain connects TRBV5-1 to TRBJ2-7; TRBD2 matches 8 bases. Losses at the gene ends were 0 bases for V and 4 bases for J; bases not matched to a gene: 9. CDR1 and CDR2 from the germline V gene are SGHRS and YFSETQ. The CDR3 contains 16 residues. The CDR3 DNA reads TGCGCCAGCAGCTTGGCGGGAGGGACGGCTCCATACGAGCAGTACTTC. This translates into CASSLAGGTAPYEQYF.

The rearrangement uses TRBV6-5 and TRBJ1-4, with 11 positions matching TRBD1. Germline lookup yields CDR1 MNHEY and CDR2 SVGAGI. This CDR3 region has 14 residues. V lost 5 bases, J lost 7 bases, and 3 bases stayed unmatched. The chain's CDR3 is CASSTGTGGEKLFF. The CDR3 DNA is TGTGCCAGCAGTACCGGGACAGGGGGTGAAAAACTGTTTTTT.

This chain links TRBV5-1 with TRBJ1-2, with D possibly matching TRBD1 (6 bases). The CDR3 sequence is 16 residues long. V was trimmed by 2 bases and J by 8 bases, leaving 22 bases between them. Per the germline V gene, CDR1 is SGHRS and CDR2 is YFSETQ. This CDR3 is CASSFTGGDRLGGYTF. CDR3 DNA sequence: TGCGCCAGCAGCTTCACGGGGGGAGACAGGTTGGGAGGCTACACCTTC.

The chain employs TRBV4-1 and TRBJ1-1; D remains unclear. Trimming cost V 0 bases and J 8 bases, with 10 bases left between them. The CDR3 spans 13 residues. From germline, CDR1 is MGHRA and CDR2 YSYEKL. The CDR3 region has the DNA TGCGCCAGCAGCCAAGATAGCCCAGTGGAAGCTTTCTTT. This encodes CASSQDSPVEAFF.

The J gene is TRBJ2-7, the V gene TRBV5-4; 9 bases are a match to TRBD1. The germline CDR1 and CDR2 sequences are SGHNT and YYREEE (reference sequence). With 4 bases clipped from V and 2 bases from J, the junction kept 7 bases outside the gene matches. This CDR3 has 15 amino acids. CDR3 protein: CASSHGTGLTYEQYF. Written as DNA, the CDR3 is TGTGCCAGCAGCCATGGGACAGGGCTTACCTACGAGCAGTACTTC.

In its sample, this clone was seen many times. The chain carries TRBV6-2 or TRBV6-3 and TRBJ1-1, with D possibly matching TRBD1 (6 bases). The germline CDR1 and CDR2 sequences are MNHEY and SVGEGT. The length of the CDR3 is 16 residues. Trimming left V 2 bases short and J 4 bases short, with 17 bases between. The CDR3: CASSYNPGGPGTEAFF. CDR3 nucleotides: TGTGCCAGCAGTTACAATCCGGGGGGGCCTGGCACTGAAGCTTTCTTT.

The chain employs TRBV5-4 and TRBJ2-1, with D perhaps TRBD1 (6 bases). The germline CDR1 and CDR2 sequences are SGHNT and YYREEE (reference sequence). This CDR3 is built from 11 residues. Trimming took 3 bases from V and 10 from J, leaving 8 bases between them. The CDR3 spells CASSWGPEQFF. In nucleotides, the CDR3 is TGTGCCAGCAGCTGGGGGCCGGAGCAGTTCTTC.

The chain couples TRBV10-3 to TRBJ2-1; TRBD2 matches at 12 bases. This CDR3 is built from 14 residues. Germline assignment: CDR1 ENHRY and CDR2 SYGVKD. The ends lost 6 bases at V and 7 bases at J; junction bases unmatched: 4. The CDR3 nucleotides read TGTGCCATCAGGGCTAGCGGGGGGGTAAATGAGCAGTTCTTC. Protein product: CAIRASGGVNEQFF.

The chain recombines TRBV9 with TRBJ2-3, with 8 bases fitting TRBD1. The CDR3 covers 16 residues. V lost 0 bases to trimming and J lost 4 bases; unmatched junction nucleotides: 7. The germline V gene has CDR1 SGDLS and CDR2 YYNGEE. CDR3 sequence (DNA): TGTGCCAGCAGCGTAGCCCCCCCAGGGGGCGCAGATACGCAGTATTTT. Its protein is CASSVAPPGGADTQYF.